This is a list of T cell receptor beta chains from one sample in a study of T-cell memory formation after mild COVID-19. Each CDR3 protein gets one entry after TCRdb re-called the 5' RACE reads with MiXCR. The sample has 250,000 to 350,000 distinct CDR3 sequences, just under 20% seen once; the top ten hold 21%. The sequencing sample was made of PBMCs or a T cell subset sorted from them (not recorded which). The source of these receptors is a man aged 18-30 years who had mild COVID-19 (a few samples of this study predate the infection). Cell type and time point are not known. Both conserved end residues are part of each CDR3. The D gene is left open where the match is weak. Clone size is given for some rows only: seen once, a few or many times, or a class if the clone is expanded.

D gene: TRBD2
V gene: TRBV20-1
J gene: TRBJ2-3
clone size: few
CDR3 length: 14
CDR3 protein: CSARTSGGSDTQYF
CDR3 DNA: TGCAGTGCAAGGACTAGCGGGGGCTCAGATACGCAGTATTTT

D gene: .
V gene: TRBV4-1
J gene: TRBJ1-1
clone size: .
CDR3 length: 13
CDR3 protein: CASSSPQYTEAFF
CDR3 DNA: TGCGCCAGCAGCTCCCCACAGTACACTGAAGCTTTCTTT

D gene: TRBD2
V gene: TRBV12-3/TRBV12-4
J gene: TRBJ2-1
clone size: .
CDR3 length: 16
CDR3 protein: CASSPLAGESTTEQFF
CDR3 DNA: TGTGCCAGCAGTCCCCTAGCGGGGGAGTCTACAACTGAGCAGTTCTTC

D gene: .
V gene: TRBV7-2
J gene: TRBJ2-1
clone size: .
CDR3 length: 14
CDR3 protein: CASSFDGHHNEQFF
CDR3 DNA: TGTGCCAGCAGCTTTGACGGCCATCACAATGAGCAGTTCTTC

D gene: .
V gene: TRBV6-2/TRBV6-3
J gene: TRBJ1-1
clone size: .
CDR3 length: 14
CDR3 protein: CASSYLSSGTEAFF
CDR3 DNA: TGTGCCAGCAGTTACCTTTCCTCAGGGACTGAAGCTTTCTTT

D gene: .
V gene: TRBV7-6
J gene: TRBJ2-1
clone size: few
CDR3 length: 12
CDR3 protein: CASSLWGNEQFF
CDR3 DNA: TGTGCCAGCAGCTTGTGGGGGAATGAGCAGTTCTTC

D gene: .
V gene: TRBV27
J gene: TRBJ1-5
clone size: .
CDR3 length: 13
CDR3 protein: CASGILGSQPQHF
CDR3 DNA: TGTGCCAGCGGAATCCTCGGGTCCCAGCCCCAGCATTTT

D gene: TRBD1
V gene: TRBV4-3
J gene: TRBJ1-1
clone size: .
CDR3 length: 16
CDR3 protein: CASSQDPQGANTEAFF
CDR3 DNA: TGCGCCAGCAGCCAAGATCCTCAGGGGGCAAACACTGAAGCTTTCTTT

D gene: .
V gene: TRBV18
J gene: TRBJ1-5
clone size: .
CDR3 length: 14
CDR3 protein: CASSRGAASQPQHF
CDR3 DNA: TGTGCCAGCTCACGGGGGGCAGCGAGTCAGCCCCAGCATTTT

D gene: TRBD1
V gene: TRBV12-3/TRBV12-4
J gene: TRBJ1-3
clone size: .
CDR3 length: 15
CDR3 protein: CASRSSTGGGNTIYF
CDR3 DNA: TGTGCCAGCAGATCTTCGACAGGGGGCGGAAACACCATATATTTT

D gene: TRBD2
V gene: TRBV7-3
J gene: TRBJ2-3
clone size: few
CDR3 length: 16
CDR3 protein: CASSPFSGGRTDTQYF
CDR3 DNA: TGTGCCAGCAGCCCCTTCAGCGGGGGACGCACAGATACGCAGTATTTT

D gene: TRBD1
V gene: TRBV29-1
J gene: TRBJ2-7
clone size: few
CDR3 length: 12
CDR3 protein: CSVRQGEYEQYF
CDR3 DNA: TGCAGCGTCCGACAGGGGGAATACGAGCAGTACTTC

D gene: .
V gene: TRBV14
J gene: TRBJ2-3
clone size: few
CDR3 length: 13
CDR3 protein: CASSQRSPDTQYF
CDR3 DNA: TGTGCCAGCAGCCAAAGGTCCCCAGATACGCAGTATTTT

D gene: TRBD2
V gene: TRBV7-3
J gene: TRBJ2-1
clone size: few
CDR3 length: 14
CDR3 protein: CASSLIQGGNEQFF
CDR3 DNA: TGTGCCAGCAGCTTAATTCAGGGAGGGAATGAGCAGTTCTTC

D gene: TRBD2
V gene: TRBV5-1
J gene: TRBJ2-2
clone size: .
CDR3 length: 16
CDR3 protein: CASSPGLAPLMGELFF
CDR3 DNA: TGCGCCAGCAGCCCGGGACTAGCGCCTCTTATGGGGGAGCTGTTTTTT

D gene: .
V gene: TRBV5-1
J gene: TRBJ1-6
clone size: many
CDR3 length: 13
CDR3 protein: CASSLKLDSPLHF
CDR3 DNA: TGCGCCAGCAGCTTGAAGTTGGATTCACCCCTCCACTTT

D gene: TRBD1
V gene: TRBV7-9
J gene: TRBJ1-1
clone size: few
CDR3 length: 14
CDR3 protein: CASSPGGGGEEAFF
CDR3 DNA: TGTGCCAGCAGCCCGGGAGGGGGCGGGGAGGAAGCTTTCTTT

D gene: .
V gene: TRBV9
J gene: TRBJ1-2
clone size: .
CDR3 length: 14
CDR3 protein: CASSAPGQRYGYTF
CDR3 DNA: TGTGCCAGCAGCGCCCCCGGTCAGCGCTATGGCTACACCTTC

D gene: .
V gene: TRBV7-6
J gene: TRBJ2-7
clone size: .
CDR3 length: 15
CDR3 protein: CASSLGQGMEYEQYF
CDR3 DNA: TGTGCCAGCAGCTTAGGGCAGGGGATGGAATACGAGCAGTACTTC

D gene: TRBD1
V gene: TRBV7-6
J gene: TRBJ1-1
clone size: few
CDR3 length: 15
CDR3 protein: CASSLWDSENTEAFF
CDR3 DNA: TGTGCCAGCAGCCTATGGGACAGCGAGAACACTGAAGCTTTCTTT

D gene: .
V gene: TRBV4-3
J gene: TRBJ2-2
clone size: .
CDR3 length: 16
CDR3 protein: CASSQDRGAGTGELFF
CDR3 DNA: TGCGCCAGCAGCCAAGATCGAGGGGCAGGGACCGGGGAGCTGTTTTTT

D gene: .
V gene: TRBV6-2/TRBV6-3
J gene: TRBJ1-1
clone size: few
CDR3 length: 13
CDR3 protein: CASSYRGGTEAFF
CDR3 DNA: TGTGCCAGCAGTTACAGGGGCGGGACTGAAGCTTTCTTT

D gene: TRBD2
V gene: TRBV2
J gene: TRBJ2-1
clone size: .
CDR3 length: 16
CDR3 protein: CASSALLAGGYNEQFF
CDR3 DNA: TGTGCCAGCAGTGCATTACTAGCGGGGGGCTACAATGAGCAGTTCTTC

D gene: TRBD2
V gene: TRBV7-2
J gene: TRBJ2-5
clone size: few
CDR3 length: 18
CDR3 protein: CASSLLPSGGPSRETQYF
CDR3 DNA: TGTGCCAGCAGCTTATTACCTAGCGGGGGGCCAAGTCGAGAGACCCAGTACTTC

D gene: .
V gene: TRBV20-1
J gene: TRBJ1-5
clone size: .
CDR3 length: 13
CDR3 protein: CSVGREVNQPQHF
CDR3 DNA: TGCAGTGTGGGCAGGGAAGTAAACCAGCCCCAGCATTTT

D gene: .
V gene: TRBV11-2
J gene: TRBJ2-4
clone size: few
CDR3 length: 13
CDR3 protein: CASTLISDTFQYF
CDR3 DNA: TGTGCCAGCACCTTAATCTCTGACACATTTCAGTACTTC

D gene: .
V gene: TRBV4-3
J gene: TRBJ2-5
clone size: .
CDR3 length: 18
CDR3 protein: CASSQEIPGQAGGETQYF
CDR3 DNA: TGCGCCAGCAGCCAAGAAATTCCGGGACAGGCGGGGGGAGAGACCCAGTACTTC

D gene: .
V gene: TRBV6-2/TRBV6-3
J gene: TRBJ2-1
clone size: .
CDR3 length: 14
CDR3 protein: CASRTRAPGNEQFF
CDR3 DNA: TGTGCCAGCAGGACGAGGGCCCCAGGGAATGAGCAGTTCTTC

D gene: TRBD2
V gene: TRBV12-3/TRBV12-4
J gene: TRBJ2-3
clone size: few
CDR3 length: 16
CDR3 protein: CASSTGTSRPTDTQYF
CDR3 DNA: TGTGCCAGCAGTACTGGGACTAGCCGGCCCACAGATACGCAGTATTTT

D gene: .
V gene: TRBV3-1
J gene: TRBJ2-5
clone size: .
CDR3 length: 14
CDR3 protein: CASSQGAGLTTQYF
CDR3 DNA: TGTGCCAGCAGCCAAGGGGCCGGCCTGACGACCCAGTACTTC

D gene: TRBD1
V gene: TRBV12-3/TRBV12-4
J gene: TRBJ1-2
clone size: few
CDR3 length: 16
CDR3 protein: CASSYSWGQGASGYTF
CDR3 DNA: TGTGCCAGCAGTTATTCTTGGGGACAGGGGGCCTCTGGCTACACCTTC

D gene: .
V gene: TRBV18
J gene: TRBJ1-2
clone size: .
CDR3 length: 15
CDR3 protein: CASSPIRTEQTGYTF
CDR3 DNA: TGTGCCAGCTCACCTATAAGGACAGAGCAAACCGGCTACACCTTC

D gene: .
V gene: TRBV2
J gene: TRBJ2-7
clone size: few
CDR3 length: 15
CDR3 protein: CASRPWNKSSYEQYF
CDR3 DNA: TGTGCCAGCAGGCCCTGGAATAAGTCATCCTACGAGCAGTACTTC

D gene: TRBD2
V gene: TRBV4-2
J gene: TRBJ2-1
clone size: few
CDR3 length: 18
CDR3 protein: CASSQGPVSPGGYNEQFF
CDR3 DNA: TGTGCCAGCAGCCAAGGGCCGGTTTCACCGGGAGGGTACAATGAGCAGTTCTTC

D gene: TRBD1
V gene: TRBV6-5
J gene: TRBJ1-4
clone size: .
CDR3 length: 16
CDR3 protein: CASSYSPGQGSEKLFF
CDR3 DNA: TGTGCCAGCAGTTACTCTCCGGGACAGGGAAGTGAAAAACTGTTTTTT

D gene: TRBD1
V gene: TRBV11-2
J gene: TRBJ1-1
clone size: once
CDR3 length: 16
CDR3 protein: CASSPGTAKTSTEAFF
CDR3 DNA: TGTGCCAGCAGCCCCGGGACAGCCAAAACCTCCACTGAAGCTTTCTTT

D gene: .
V gene: TRBV9
J gene: TRBJ2-3
clone size: once
CDR3 length: 14
CDR3 protein: CASSVDLSSDTQYF
CDR3 DNA: TGTGCCAGCAGCGTAGATCTGTCCTCCGATACGCAGTATTTT

D gene: .
V gene: TRBV20-1
J gene: TRBJ2-2
clone size: .
CDR3 length: 14
CDR3 protein: CSANRELNTGELFF
CDR3 DNA: TGCAGTGCGAACAGGGAACTGAACACCGGGGAGCTGTTTTTT

D gene: TRBD1
V gene: TRBV4-1
J gene: TRBJ1-5
clone size: few
CDR3 length: 17
CDR3 protein: CASSRSLGTGGNQPQHF
CDR3 DNA: TGCGCCAGCAGCCGTTCACTCGGGACAGGGGGCAATCAGCCCCAGCATTTT

D gene: TRBD1
V gene: TRBV20-1
J gene: TRBJ2-1
clone size: .
CDR3 length: 12
CDR3 protein: CSARTGGDEQFF
CDR3 DNA: TGCAGTGCGAGGACAGGGGGAGATGAGCAGTTCTTC

D gene: .
V gene: TRBV4-1
J gene: TRBJ2-2
clone size: few
CDR3 length: 13
CDR3 protein: CASRLRNTGELFF
CDR3 DNA: TGCGCCAGCAGACTAAGGAACACCGGGGAGCTGTTTTTT

D gene: TRBD1
V gene: TRBV4-1
J gene: TRBJ2-3
clone size: .
CDR3 length: 17
CDR3 protein: CASSQEFGTGTTDTQYF
CDR3 DNA: TGCGCCAGCAGCCAAGAATTCGGGACAGGGACCACAGATACGCAGTATTTT

D gene: .
V gene: TRBV6-4
J gene: TRBJ1-6
clone size: .
CDR3 length: 17
CDR3 protein: CASSEGPGAGLGAPLHF
CDR3 DNA: TGTGCCAGCAGTGAGGGTCCGGGAGCAGGATTGGGGGCACCCCTCCACTTT

D gene: .
V gene: TRBV5-1
J gene: TRBJ2-3
clone size: many
CDR3 length: 15
CDR3 protein: CASSFGTLKADTQYF
CDR3 DNA: TGCGCCAGCAGCTTCGGGACTCTTAAGGCAGATACGCAGTATTTT

D gene: .
V gene: TRBV15
J gene: TRBJ2-5
clone size: .
CDR3 length: 14
CDR3 protein: CATSRDRGAETQYF
CDR3 DNA: TGTGCCACCAGCAGAGATAGGGGAGCAGAGACCCAGTACTTC

D gene: .
V gene: TRBV6-6
J gene: TRBJ1-2
clone size: few
CDR3 length: 12
CDR3 protein: CASSYGQGGYTF
CDR3 DNA: TGTGCCAGCAGTTACGGGCAGGGTGGCTACACCTTC

D gene: TRBD2
V gene: TRBV7-2
J gene: TRBJ2-7
clone size: few
CDR3 length: 14
CDR3 protein: CASSPSGYTYEQYF
CDR3 DNA: TGTGCCAGCAGCCCTAGCGGGTACACCTACGAGCAGTACTTC

D gene: TRBD1
V gene: TRBV5-1
J gene: TRBJ1-2
clone size: .
CDR3 length: 14
CDR3 protein: CASSTTGWPYGYTF
CDR3 DNA: TGCGCCAGCAGCACGACAGGGTGGCCCTATGGCTACACCTTC

D gene: TRBD2
V gene: TRBV7-2
J gene: TRBJ2-1
clone size: .
CDR3 length: 16
CDR3 protein: CASSLDLAGLQDEQFF
CDR3 DNA: TGTGCCAGCAGCTTAGACTTAGCGGGGTTACAGGATGAGCAGTTCTTC

D gene: .
V gene: TRBV4-3
J gene: TRBJ2-7
clone size: .
CDR3 length: 16
CDR3 protein: CASSQDLIQGPHEQYF
CDR3 DNA: TGCGCCAGCAGCCAAGATCTCATACAGGGTCCCCACGAGCAGTACTTC

D gene: TRBD1
V gene: TRBV7-6
J gene: TRBJ2-3
clone size: .
CDR3 length: 17
CDR3 protein: CASSFRGTGTATDTQYF
CDR3 DNA: TGTGCCAGCAGCTTTAGGGGGACCGGGACAGCCACAGATACGCAGTATTTT

D gene: .
V gene: TRBV18
J gene: TRBJ1-2
clone size: .
CDR3 length: 13
CDR3 protein: CASSPRQGYGYTF
CDR3 DNA: TGTGCCAGCTCACCGCGCCAAGGCTATGGCTACACCTTC